The 32 T cell receptor beta chains given below trace back to one sample, sequenced in a study of molecular identifiers for immune sequencing clone quantification. In TCRdb, the PCR reads were re-called with MiXCR into one record per CDR3 protein. The sample has over 300,000 distinct CDR3 sequences, 24% seen once. Sample: naive CD8+ T cells from blood, with Jurkat cell RNA spiked in. Subset of the sample: FACS-sorted CD8+CD4-CCR7+CD45RA+ naive T cells. These receptor sequences come from a human donor in good health. Some libraries in this study had Jurkat cell RNA spiked in.

In its sample, this clonotype was seen once. This chain uses TRBV20-1 with TRBJ2-7, with a tentative D call TRBD2 (7 bases). Looked up from germline, CDR1 is DFQATT and CDR2 is SNEGSKA (reference sequence). The ends were cut back, 7 bases at V and 0 bases at J, with 13 bases in the middle. The CDR3 has 13 residues. CDR3 sequence: CSVPGGPSYEQYF. In DNA form, the CDR3 reads TGCAGTGTCCCGGGGGGCCCCTCCTACGAGCAGTACTTC.

Concerning this clonotype: A clone one base away is much larger, so this may be a read error. The conserved final phenylalanine or tryptophan is absent from the CDR3, which likely points to a read error. The chain carries TRBV13 and TRBJ2-7; no firm D call. Germline CDR1 reads PRHDT; CDR2 reads FYEKMQ (reference sequence). The CDR3 has 13 residues. Trimming took off 1 base at V and 2 bases at J, with 6 bases between the two ends. The CDR3 DNA reads TGTGCCAGCAGCTTAGAGCAGGCCTACGAGCAGTACATC. Its translation is CASSLEQAYEQYI.

A word on this clonotype: A much larger clonotype is one base distant, so this may be a read error. The chain combines TRBV29-1 with TRBJ2-2; the match to TRBD2 covers 9 bases. The CDR3 is 14 residues long. Germline loops: CDR1 SQVTM, CDR2 ANQGSEA. In nucleotides, the CDR3 is TGCAGCGTTGATGTAGCGGGAGACACCGGGGGGCTGTTTTTT. Translating it yields CSVDVAGDTGGLFF.

This clonotype was found once. This may be a read error: a much more frequent sequence differs by one nucleotide. No conserved phenylalanine or tryptophan is present at the end of the CDR3, so a read error is the likely explanation. V and J are TRBV4-1 and TRBJ1-1, with TRBD1 as a possible D gene (6 bases). The germline V gene encodes CDR1 MGHRA and CDR2 YSYEKL. CDR3 length equals 13 residues. Trimming removed 4 bases at V and 5 bases at J, with 11 bases between. CDR3 residues: CASSLPGVTEAFS. The CDR3 DNA follows: TGCGCCAGCAGCCTACCAGGGGTGACTGAAGCTTTCTCT.

Points on this clonotype: Since a much larger clone is just one base distant, this may be a read error. The V and J genes are TRBV7-2 and TRBJ2-7; TRBD1 matches 7 bases. The CDR3 contains 13 residues. CDR1 and CDR2 from the germline V gene are SGHTA and FQGNSA. CDR3 region: CARSLGTEYEQYF. In DNA, the CDR3 is TGTGCCCGCAGCTTGGGGACAGAGTACGAGCAGTACTTC.

This clonotype was detected a few times. The V and J genes are TRBV28 and TRBJ2-2, with TRBD1 matching 8 bases. There are 17 residues in the CDR3. V was pared by 3 bases and J by 0 bases, with 6 bases of the junction left unmatched. Germline V lookup: CDR1 MDHEN, CDR2 SYDVKM. DNA for the CDR3: TGTGCCAGCAGTTTGCCCGACAGGGGAGCGAACACCGGGGAGCTGTTTTTT. Residues: CASSLPDRGANTGELFF.

This clonotype has at least ten counts. This chain uses TRBV5-5 with TRBJ2-2; TRBD1 is a possible D gene (5 bases). The germline V gene encodes CDR1 SGHKS and CDR2 YYEKEE (reference sequence). The germline V and J ends were trimmed by 4 bases and 1 base, with 11 bases remaining between them. CDR3 length: 15 residues. The CDR3 is CASSLYTGNTGELFF. The CDR3 region has the DNA TGTGCCAGCAGCCTCTATACAGGGAACACCGGGGAGCTGTTTTTT. The full variable domain, rest sourced from reference TRBV5-5 and TRBJ2-2, is DAGVTQSPTHLIKTRGQQVTLRCSPISGHKSVSWYQQVLGQGPQFIFQYYEKEERGRGNFPDRFSARQFPNYSSELNVNALLLGDSALYLCASSLYTGNTGELFFGEGSRLTVL.

Regarding this clonotype: A much larger clone is a single base away; this may be a read error. The chain links TRBV30 to TRBJ2-7; TRBD1 aligns across 7 bases. CDR3 length: 15 amino acids. Unmatched junction bases numbered 10, after V lost 2 bases and J lost 3 bases. Germline V gene sequence: CDR1 GTSNPN, CDR2 SVGIG (reference sequence). The CDR3 coding sequence is TGTGCCTGGAGTAGGGGACAGTGGACCCTCTACGAGCAGTACTTC. Its protein product is CAWSRGQWTLYEQYF.

The CDR3 here is CASSPISGDNEKLFF. The CDR3 DNA follows: TGTGCCAGCAGCCCCATCTCTGGGGATAATGAAAAACTGTTTTTT. The chain joins TRBV7-9 to TRBJ1-4; D not resolved. From germline, CDR1 is SEHNR and CDR2 FQNEAQ (reference sequence). The V end lost 5 bases, the J end lost 4 bases, and 14 bases lay between the germline ends. This CDR3 has 15 residues.

This clonotype was counted only a few times. The chain is built from TRBV2 and TRBJ1-5; no firm D call. The V gene's germline CDR1 is SNHLY and CDR2 FYNNEI. The CDR3 is made up of 13 amino acids. Between the trimmed V and J ends, which lost 5 bases and 4 bases, there was a span of 9 bases. Here the CDR3 DNA reads TGTGCCAGCAGTTTCCCGGGGAATCAGCCCCAGCATTTT. The encoded protein is CASSFPGNQPQHF.

This clonotype was found many times. The rearrangement links TRBV28 to TRBJ1-1, with D maybe TRBD1 (5 bases). V dropped 3 bases and J dropped 4 bases, with 15 bases sitting between them. Germline V CDR1 and CDR2: MDHEN, SYDVKM. The CDR3 contains 15 residues. The CDR3 nucleotides are TGTGCCAGCAGTTTTGATGAGGAGGGGATCACTGAAGCTTTCTTT. Translated: CASSFDEEGITEAFF.

On this clonotype itself: A read error may explain this, as a much larger clone is one base away. The genes are TRBV4-3 and TRBJ1-6, with no clear D. Germline V gives CDR1 LGHNA, CDR2 YSLEER. The CDR3 contains 13 residues. CDR3: CVSSQDRTWPLHF. As DNA, the CDR3 is TGCGTCAGCAGCCAAGACCGGACGTGGCCCCTCCACTTT.

V is TRBV5-6 and J is TRBJ2-3; 8 positions agree with TRBD2. In germline, CDR1 is SGHDT, CDR2 YYEEEE. This CDR3 is 15 amino acids long. The trim removed 10 bases at V and 4 bases at J, leaving 14 bases unmatched. The CDR3 DNA reads TGTGCCCGCGTCTTCCGGGGGGGGGGCGCAGATACGCAGTATTTT. Its protein product is CARVFRGGGADTQYF.

This clonotype was counted ten times or more. V gene TRBV14 combines with J gene TRBJ2-5; D is uncertain. This CDR3 is built from 13 residues. From germline, CDR1 is SGHDN and CDR2 FVKESK. Between the trimmed V and J ends, which lost 3 bases and 1 base, there was a span of 6 bases. CDR3 in DNA: TGTGCCAGCAGCCATGTGTTCCAAGAGACCCAGTACTTC. It specifies CASSHVFQETQYF.

This clonotype was found a few times. The chain combines TRBV2 with TRBJ2-2; D not resolved. Trimming removed 1 base at V and 7 bases at J, with 19 bases between. The CDR3 is 17 residues long. Germline V gene sequence: CDR1 SNHLY, CDR2 FYNNEI. In nucleotides, the CDR3 is TGTGCCAGCAGTGAAGTTCCCGGGCCCTCGATTGGCGGGGAGCTGTTTTTT. The encoded protein is CASSEVPGPSIGGELFF.

This clonotype has just one count. A much larger clone differs by one base, so this may be a read error. The chain carries TRBV13 and TRBJ2-7; 10 positions match TRBD2. CDR1 is PRHDT, CDR2 FYEKMQ, per germline (reference sequence). The CDR3 contains 14 residues. The CDR3 nucleotides are TGTGCCAGCAGCTCAGCGGGGGGGCTGTACGAGCAGCACTTC. This codes for CASSSAGGLYEQHF.

The chain combines TRBV19 with TRBJ2-2; D remains ambiguous. Germline V lookup: CDR1 LNHDA, CDR2 SQIVND (reference sequence). Trimming removed 2 bases from V and 4 bases from J, with 11 bases in between. The CDR3 has 15 residues. CDR3 in amino acids: CASSILGFGTGELFF. CDR3 bases: TGTGCCAGTAGTATACTAGGCTTCGGCACCGGGGAGCTGTTTTTT. Combining the CDR3 with reference TRBV19 and TRBJ2-2 gives the whole variable domain DGGITQSPKYLFRKEGQNVTLSCEQNLNHDAMYWYRQDPGQGLRLIYYSQIVNDFQKGDIAEGYSVSREKKESFPLTVTSAQKNPTAFYLCASSILGFGTGELFFGEGSRLTVL.

This clonotype was observed at least ten times. J is TRBJ2-1 and V is TRBV27, with D perhaps matching TRBD2 (5 bases). Germline CDR1 MNHEY, CDR2 SMNVEV (reference sequence). The CDR3 has 15 residues. The ends were cut back, 6 bases at V and 0 bases at J, with 12 bases in the middle. CDR3 sequence reads: CASSIGLPSYNEQFF. The CDR3 bases are TGTGCCAGCAGCATCGGACTTCCCTCCTACAATGAGCAGTTCTTC.

Only a few counts were recorded for this clonotype. At one boundary the junction diverges from the germline segment, which might be a read error. The chain has TRBV11-2 and TRBJ2-3; 9 bases match TRBD1. Germline lookup yields CDR1 SGHAT and CDR2 FQNNGV. This CDR3 contains 16 residues. The CDR3 loop reads CAGSPWTGDNTDTQYF. The CDR3 DNA reads TGTGCCGGCAGCCCCTGGACAGGGGATAACACAGATACGCAGTATTTT.

This clonotype occurred a few times. This chain uses TRBV11-2 with TRBJ2-7; D assignment may be TRBD1 or TRBD2 (5 bases each). Trimming cost V 5 bases and J 3 bases, with 17 bases left between them. This CDR3 region has 15 residues. Germline V CDR1 and CDR2: SGHAT, FQNNGV. DNA for the CDR3: TGTGCCAGCAGCCCGGGGCACGGGATCGGCTACGAGCAGTACTTC. It translates to CASSPGHGIGYEQYF.

The sample holds many counts of this clonotype. The genes are TRBV6-5 and TRBJ2-3; 14 nucleotides match TRBD2. V lost 0 bases and J lost 6; bases outside the gene matches: 8. CDR1 and CDR2 from the germline V gene are MNHEY and SVGAGI. There are 18 residues in the CDR3. CDR3 DNA sequence: TGTGCCAGCAGTTACTCGAGACTAGCGGGAGGGCCCGGGGATACGCAGTATTTT. Translated: CASSYSRLAGGPGDTQYF.

V usage is TRBV6-5 and J usage is TRBJ2-7; TRBD2 aligns across 8 bases. With 4 bases clipped from V and 6 bases from J, the junction kept 11 bases outside the gene matches. There are 15 residues in the CDR3. The germline gives CDR1 MNHEY, CDR2 SVGAGI. The CDR3: CASSLEPGGAGEQYF. As DNA, the CDR3 is TGTGCCAGCAGTTTGGAACCGGGGGGGGCCGGCGAGCAGTACTTC.

On this clonotype itself: Given a much more abundant clone one base away, this may be a read error. The chain has TRBV9 and TRBJ2-2; TRBD2 agrees at 11 bases. Germline CDR1 SGDLS, CDR2 YYNGEE. The CDR3 length is 17 residues. The junction had 10 bases not matched to a gene; V was cut back by 5 bases and J by 4 bases. This CDR3 reads CASSERGLAESTGELFF. DNA for the CDR3: TGTGCCAGCAGTGAGAGGGGACTAGCGGAAAGCACCGGGGAGCTGTTTTTT.

For this clonotype: A much larger clone differs from this one at a single base, so this may be a read error. V usage is TRBV6-5 and J usage is TRBJ1-5; D is ambiguous. This CDR3 is 15 amino acids long. Germline V gene sequence: CDR1 MNHEY, CDR2 SVGAGI. V lost 5 bases to trimming and J lost 3 bases, with 14 bases between them. The CDR3 sequence is CASSPEPGVNQPQHF. The CDR3 region has the DNA TGTGCCAGCAGTCCCGAACCTGGCGTCAATCAGCCCCAGCATTTT.

A few counts support this clonotype. The V and J genes are TRBV20-1 and TRBJ2-3; 10 bases are a match to TRBD2. Germline-derived CDR1 and CDR2 are DFQATT and SNEGSKA (reference sequence). The CDR3 runs to 14 residues. The V gene end was trimmed by 0 bases and the J gene end by 7 bases; junction bases not matched to a gene: 4. CDR3 nucleotides: TGCAGTGCTAGAGAAGCGGGGGGGCCACATACGCAGTATTTT. This gives the protein CSAREAGGPHTQYF.

This clonotype appeared a single time. A much larger clone lies a single base off, so this may be a read error. The chain joins TRBV7-2 to TRBJ1-6; D may be TRBD1 (6 bases). The V end lost 6 bases, the J end lost 0 bases, and 15 bases lay between the germline ends. This CDR3 comprises 17 residues. The germline V gene has CDR1 SGHTA and CDR2 FQGNSA. The CDR3 loop reads CASSRRQADSYNSPLHF. CDR3 nucleotide sequence: TGTGCCAGCAGTCGTCGACAGGCGGACTCCTATAATTCACCCCTCCACTTT.

This clonotype has only a few counts. V gene TRBV13 combines with J gene TRBJ1-5; no definite D call. Germline values: CDR1 PRHDT, CDR2 FYEKMQ (reference sequence). CDR3 length: 14 residues. V gave up 0 bases and J gave up 9 bases, with 12 bases separating them. The CDR3 spells CASSLGGSKGPQHF. The CDR3 region has the DNA TGTGCCAGCAGCTTAGGGGGGTCTAAGGGGCCCCAGCATTTT.

The sample holds a few counts of this clonotype. The V gene is TRBV3-1, the J gene TRBJ2-7, with D possibly matching TRBD1 (6 bases). Germline V gives CDR1 LGHDT, CDR2 YNNKEL (reference sequence). Deletions cut 3 bases from V and 4 bases from J, with 10 bases between. The CDR3 extends over 13 amino acids. Here the CDR3 DNA reads TGTGCCAGCAGCCACTGGGACAAATACGAGCAGTACTTC. Amino acid sequence: CASSHWDKYEQYF.

This clonotype was counted many times. The gene calls are TRBV11-2 and TRBJ2-5, with no clear D. V lost 1 base and J lost 5, with 5 bases in between. CDR3 length equals 12 residues. Germline CDR1 SGHAT, CDR2 FQNNGV. CDR3 region: CASSLGPETQYF. In nucleotides, the CDR3 is TGTGCCAGCAGCTTAGGGCCTGAGACCCAGTACTTC. Combining the CDR3 with reference TRBV11-2 and TRBJ2-5 gives the whole variable domain EAGVAQSPRYKIIEKRQSVAFWCNPISGHATLYWYQQILGQGPKLLIQFQNNGVVDDSQLPKDRFSAERLKGVDSTLKIQPAKLEDSAVYLCASSLGPETQYFGPGTRLLVL.

Of note for this clonotype: A much larger clone differs by one base, so this may be a read error. The chain carries TRBV5-1 and TRBJ1-3; D is uncertain. CDR1 is SGHRS and CDR2 is YFSETQ in the germline V gene. The CDR3 totals 17 residues. V lost 5 bases to trimming and J lost 0 bases, with 18 bases between them. CDR3 region: CASSSSPLGTSGNTIYF. The CDR3, as DNA: TGCGCCAGCAGTTCTTCCCCCCTTGGCACCTCTGGAAACACCATATATTTT.

The chain is built from TRBV6-2 or TRBV6-3 and TRBJ1-1; D unresolved. Trimming removed 2 bases at V and 8 bases at J, with 6 bases between. The CDR3 consists of 11 residues. Germline-derived CDR1 and CDR2 are MNHEY and SVGEGT. The CDR3 coding sequence is TGTGCCAGCAGTTACGGGGTGGAAGCTTTCTTT. Residues: CASSYGVEAFF.

This clonotype has just a few counts. The rearrangement joins TRBV4-3 to TRBJ2-2; no clear D. CDR1 and CDR2 from the germline V gene are LGHNA and YSLEER. The CDR3 loop spans 17 amino acids. V shed 0 bases and J shed 3 bases, with 14 bases lying between them. CDR3 region: CASSQDLWQTYTGELFF. CDR3 DNA sequence: TGCGCCAGCAGCCAAGATTTGTGGCAGACCTACACCGGGGAGCTGTTTTTT.